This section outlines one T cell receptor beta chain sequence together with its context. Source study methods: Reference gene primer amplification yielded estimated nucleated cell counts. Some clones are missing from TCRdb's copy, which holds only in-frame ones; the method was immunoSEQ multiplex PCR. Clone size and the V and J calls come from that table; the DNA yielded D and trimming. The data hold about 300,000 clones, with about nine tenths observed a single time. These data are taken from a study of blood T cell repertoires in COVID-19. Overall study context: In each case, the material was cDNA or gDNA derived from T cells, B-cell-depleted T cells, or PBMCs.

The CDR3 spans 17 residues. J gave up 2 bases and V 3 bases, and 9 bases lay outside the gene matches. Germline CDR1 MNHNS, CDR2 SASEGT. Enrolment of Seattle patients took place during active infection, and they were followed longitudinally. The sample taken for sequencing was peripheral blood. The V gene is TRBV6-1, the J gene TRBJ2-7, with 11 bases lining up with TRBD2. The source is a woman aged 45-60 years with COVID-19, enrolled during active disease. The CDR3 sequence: CASSDPVTSGTPYEQYF. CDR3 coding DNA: TGTGCCAGCAGTGATCCAGTGACTAGCGGGACCCCCTACGAGCAGTACTTC.